What follows are 16 T cell receptor beta chains derived from one specimen sequenced in a study of lung T cells in sarcoidosis with Löfgren's syndrome. TCRdb itself ran the reads through MiXCR, one entry per CDR3 protein. The sample lists roughly 63,000 distinct CDR3 sequences; 21% were seen once. The sample consisted of CD4+ T cells from PBMCs. The receptors were sampled from a human donor with sarcoidosis (Löfgren's syndrome or another form), or a control subject (not recorded which).

Ten or more counts support this clonotype. The chain couples TRBV7-2 to TRBJ2-7, with D perhaps being TRBD1 or TRBD2 (5 bases each). The length of the CDR3 is 15 residues. Deletions cut 7 bases from V and 3 bases from J, with 19 bases between. The germline gives CDR1 SGHTA, CDR2 FQGNSA. The CDR3 DNA follows: TGTGCCAGCACCCAATTAGGGGACGGGTTCTACGAGCAGTACTTC. It codes for CASTQLGDGFYEQYF.

This clonotype occurred many times. J is TRBJ1-1 and V is TRBV15; 8 bases fit TRBD1. Germline CDR1 is LNHNV and CDR2 is YYDKDF (reference sequence). CDR3 size: 15 residues. V gave up 5 bases and J gave up 3 bases; unmatched junction bases: 8. The CDR3 region is CATSGVSDRDTEAFF. The CDR3 DNA reads as TGTGCCACCAGCGGAGTCTCGGACAGGGACACTGAAGCTTTCTTT.

Remarks on this clonotype: The conserved phenylalanine or tryptophan normally closing the CDR3 is absent here, so this likely arose from a read error. This rearrangement joins TRBV28 to TRBJ1-2; no reliable D call. Trimming took 5 bases from V and 4 from J, leaving 5 bases between them. The length of the CDR3 is 11 residues. From germline, CDR1 is MDHEN and CDR2 SYDVKM. This CDR3 is CASSQIYGYTL. In DNA, the CDR3 is TGTGCCAGCAGTCAGATCTATGGCTACACCCTC.

This clonotype showed up many times. This chain links TRBV6-6 with TRBJ1-2, with unresolved D. Trimming took 0 bases from V and 4 from J, leaving 6 bases between them. The CDR3 is 13 residues long. Germline lookup yields CDR1 MNHNY and CDR2 SVGAGI (reference sequence). CDR3: CASSYSGSYGYTF. CDR3 sequence (DNA): TGTGCCAGCAGTTACTCCGGTTCCTATGGCTACACCTTC.

This rearrangement joins TRBV2 to TRBJ1-1, with TRBD1 as a possible D gene (5 bases). Trimming cost V 8 bases and J 6 bases, with 22 bases left between them. The germline CDR1 and CDR2 sequences are SNHLY and FYNNEI. This CDR3 region has 15 residues. The CDR3 coding sequence is TGTGCCAGCGCGAGGGGCAGGGAGCCCGACCCTGAAGCTTTCTTT. Residues: CASARGREPDPEAFF.

This clonotype was seen repeatedly, ten times or more. The rearrangement joins TRBV28 to TRBJ1-1; D is uncertain. The CDR3 extends over 12 amino acids. V dropped 7 bases and J dropped 5 bases, with 11 bases sitting between them. Germline CDR1 MDHEN, CDR2 SYDVKM. CDR3 sequence: CASTRTRTEAFF. The CDR3 DNA sequence: TGTGCCAGCACCCGGACGAGGACTGAAGCTTTCTTT.

The chain recombines TRBV20-1 with TRBJ2-5, with D possibly TRBD2 on 7 matching bases. CDR1 and CDR2 (germline): DFQATT, SNEGSKA (reference sequence). The CDR3 length is 13 residues. V was trimmed by 2 bases and J by 13 bases, leaving 20 bases between them. The CDR3 region is CSARRGGGETWYF. The CDR3 DNA reads TGCAGTGCTAGAAGGGGGGGCGGGGAGACCTGGTACTTC.

This clonotype came up many times. The V call is TRBV27, the J call TRBJ2-1, with a tentative D call TRBD2 (7 bases). Germline V gene data show CDR1 as MNHEY and CDR2 as SMNVEV (reference sequence). V lost 3 bases, J lost 7 bases, and 13 bases lay in between. This CDR3 spans 14 amino acids. CDR3 nucleotide sequence: TGTGCCAGCAGTTTCCGGGGGGCAGTAAATGAGCAGTTCTTC. It codes for CASSFRGAVNEQFF.

The sample holds a few counts of this clonotype. J is TRBJ2-5 and V is TRBV2; 7 bases line up with TRBD2. From germline, CDR1 is SNHLY and CDR2 FYNNEI. The CDR3 covers 16 residues. V gave up 1 base and J gave up 3 bases; unmatched junction bases: 8. Here the CDR3 reads CASSEDWGGGKETQYF. In nucleotides, the CDR3 is TGTGCCAGCAGTGAAGATTGGGGGGGTGGAAAAGAGACCCAGTACTTC.

This clonotype has only a few counts. No conserved phenylalanine or tryptophan ends this CDR3, so it is likely a read error. The chain combines TRBV7-2 with TRBJ2-7, with D possibly TRBD1 on 5 matching bases. The V gene lost 4 bases and the J gene lost 4 bases, with 8 bases spanning the gap. This CDR3 has 12 amino acids. Germline assignment: CDR1 SGHTA and CDR2 FQGNSA. CDR3 DNA sequence: TGTGCCAGCAGCTCCACAGGTTACGAGCAGTACGCC. It translates to CASSSTGYEQYA.

This clonotype was detected ten times or more. The chain combines TRBV28 with TRBJ2-1, with TRBD1 as a possible D gene (6 bases). The V and J ends lost 7 bases and 3 bases respectively, with 10 bases between them. The CDR3 loop spans 13 amino acids. Germline loops: CDR1 MDHEN, CDR2 SYDVKM. The CDR3 sequence is CASTPDSYNEQFF. The CDR3 DNA reads as TGTGCCAGCACTCCGGACAGCTACAATGAGCAGTTCTTC.

This sequence joins TRBV5-4 and TRBJ1-1; D is unresolved. Germline-derived CDR1 and CDR2 are SGHNT and YYREEE (reference sequence). The V gene lost 4 bases and the J gene lost 5 bases, with 18 bases spanning the gap. The CDR3 is 15 amino acids. The CDR3 is CASSPPRSMGTEAFF. CDR3 in DNA: TGTGCCAGCAGCCCCCCCCGGTCGATGGGAACTGAAGCTTTCTTT.

The table lists this clonotype with a few counts. The chain couples TRBV30 to TRBJ2-3; possibly TRBD1 or TRBD2 for D (5 bases each). Germline assignment: CDR1 GTSNPN and CDR2 SVGIG (reference sequence). This CDR3 has 15 amino acids. Trimming shortened V by 2 bases and J by 3 bases, and 15 bases separated the two germline ends. CDR3 protein: CAWSTRFWGTDTQYF. The DNA of the CDR3 is TGTGCCTGGAGTACCCGGTTTTGGGGGACAGATACGCAGTATTTT.

With regard to this clonotype: A read error may be the cause here, since a much bigger clone is one base away. The chain joins TRBV15 to TRBJ1-5; D not certain. In germline, CDR1 is LNHNV, CDR2 YYDKDF (reference sequence). CDR3 length: 15 residues. The CDR3 DNA sequence: TGTGCCGCCAGCGGGTTGGCTTATAGCAATCAGCCCCAGCATTTT. Protein sequence: CAASGLAYSNQPQHF.

This clonotype was seen at least ten times. The chain uses TRBV28 and TRBJ2-7; no firm D call. With 4 bases removed from V and 4 bases from J, the gap between germline ends came to 20 bases. The CDR3 length is 16 residues. From germline, CDR1 is MDHEN and CDR2 SYDVKM. The CDR3 loop reads CASSYPSLGLGYEQYF. The CDR3 DNA is TGTGCCAGCAGTTATCCATCCCTTGGTCTGGGATACGAGCAGTACTTC. Together with reference TRBV28 and TRBJ2-7, the CDR3 gives the full variable domain: DVKVTQSSRYLVKRTGEKVFLECVQDMDHENMFWYRQDPGLGLRLIYFSYDVKMKEKGDIPEGYSVSREKKERFSLILESASTNQTSMYLCASSYPSLGLGYEQYFGPGTRLTVT.

As to this clonotype: A read error may explain this, as a much larger clone is one base away. DNA for the CDR3: TGTGCCGGCAGCTTTGGACTAGCGGGGTCTAAGGAGACCCAGTACTTC. Protein sequence: CAGSFGLAGSKETQYF. This rearrangement joins TRBV7-9 to TRBJ2-5, with 12 bases fitting TRBD2. There are 16 residues in the CDR3. Germline CDR1 and CDR2: SEHNR and FQNEAQ (reference sequence).